The T cell receptor (beta chain) described here comes from a study of patients and donors after allogeneic stem cell transplantation. This clonotype was detected only a few times. The length of the CDR3 is 15 residues. Trimming cost V 5 bases and J 1 base; bases outside gene matches: 4. Each CDR3 protein is one row after TCRdb ran MiXCR on the RT-PCR reads. The sample has approximately 200,000 distinct CDR3 sequences, around two fifths seen once. The chain links TRBV12-3 or TRBV12-4 to TRBJ2-1; TRBD1 aligns across 8 bases. The sequence was obtained from a human donor who was either an allogeneic HSCT recipient or a stem cell or donor lymphocyte infusion donor (not recorded which). It is not recorded whose cells these are; they may come from a transplant donor. The specimen sequenced was blood, either unsorted or a sorted T cell fraction (not recorded which). The CDR3 sequence is CASSPTGGSYNEQFF. In DNA, the CDR3 is TGTGCCAGCAGTCCAACAGGGGGATCCTACAATGAGCAGTTCTTC.